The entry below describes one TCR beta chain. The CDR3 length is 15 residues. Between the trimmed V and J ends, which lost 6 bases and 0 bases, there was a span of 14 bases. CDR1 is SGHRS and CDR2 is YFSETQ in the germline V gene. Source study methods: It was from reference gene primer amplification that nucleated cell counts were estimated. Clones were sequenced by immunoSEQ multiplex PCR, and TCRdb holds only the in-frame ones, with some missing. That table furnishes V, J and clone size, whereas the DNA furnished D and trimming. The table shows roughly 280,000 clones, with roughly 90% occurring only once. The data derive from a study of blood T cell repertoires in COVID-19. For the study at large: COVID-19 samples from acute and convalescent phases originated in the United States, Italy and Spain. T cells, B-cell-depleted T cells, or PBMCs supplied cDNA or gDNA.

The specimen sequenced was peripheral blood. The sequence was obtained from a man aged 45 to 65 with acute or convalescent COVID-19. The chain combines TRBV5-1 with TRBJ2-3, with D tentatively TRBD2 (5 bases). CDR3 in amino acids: CASISGSSSTDTQYF. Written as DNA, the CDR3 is TGCGCCAGCATTTCTGGGAGTTCTAGCACAGATACGCAGTATTTT.